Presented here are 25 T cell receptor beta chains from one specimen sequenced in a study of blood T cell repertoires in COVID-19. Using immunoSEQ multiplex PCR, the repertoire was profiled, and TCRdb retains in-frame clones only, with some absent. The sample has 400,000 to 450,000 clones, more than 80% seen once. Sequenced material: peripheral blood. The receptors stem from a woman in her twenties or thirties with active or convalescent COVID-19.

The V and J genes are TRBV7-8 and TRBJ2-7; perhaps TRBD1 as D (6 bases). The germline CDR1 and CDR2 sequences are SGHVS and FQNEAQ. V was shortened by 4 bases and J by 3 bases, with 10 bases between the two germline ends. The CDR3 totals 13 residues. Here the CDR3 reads CASSWDTLYEQYF. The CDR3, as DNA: TGTGCCAGCAGCTGGGACACCCTCTACGAGCAGTACTTC.

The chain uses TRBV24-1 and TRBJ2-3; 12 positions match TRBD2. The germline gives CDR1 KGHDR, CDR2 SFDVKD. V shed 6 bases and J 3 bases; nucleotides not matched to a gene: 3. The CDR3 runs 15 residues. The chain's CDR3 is CATSNGLAGTDTQYF. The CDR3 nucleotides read TGTGCCACCAGTAACGGACTAGCGGGGACAGATACGCAGTATTTT.

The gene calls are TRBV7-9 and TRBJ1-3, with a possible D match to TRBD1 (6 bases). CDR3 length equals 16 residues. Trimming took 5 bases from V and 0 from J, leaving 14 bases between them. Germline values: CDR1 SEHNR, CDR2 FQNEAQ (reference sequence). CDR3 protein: CASSGSDSLSGNTIYF. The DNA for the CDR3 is TGTGCCAGCAGCGGGTCGGACAGCCTCTCTGGAAACACCATATATTTT. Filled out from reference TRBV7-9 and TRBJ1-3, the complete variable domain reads DTGVSQNPRHKITKRGQNVTFRCDPISEHNRLYWYRQTLGQGPEFLTYFQNEAQLEKSRLLSDRFSAERPKGSFSTLEIQRTEQGDSAMYLCASSGSDSLSGNTIYFGEGSWLTVV.

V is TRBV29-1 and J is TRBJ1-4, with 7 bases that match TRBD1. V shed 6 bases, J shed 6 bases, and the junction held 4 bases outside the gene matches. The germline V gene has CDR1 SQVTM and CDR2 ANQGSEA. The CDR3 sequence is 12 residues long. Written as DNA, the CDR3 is TGCAGCGTGACAGGGAATCATGAAAAACTGTTTTTT. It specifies CSVTGNHEKLFF.

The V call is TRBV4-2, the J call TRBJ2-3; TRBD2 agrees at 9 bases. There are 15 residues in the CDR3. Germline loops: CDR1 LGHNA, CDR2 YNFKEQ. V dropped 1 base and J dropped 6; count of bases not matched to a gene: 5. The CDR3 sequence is CASSQGSSGADTQYF. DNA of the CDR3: TGTGCCAGCAGCCAAGGGTCTAGCGGGGCGGATACGCAGTATTTT.

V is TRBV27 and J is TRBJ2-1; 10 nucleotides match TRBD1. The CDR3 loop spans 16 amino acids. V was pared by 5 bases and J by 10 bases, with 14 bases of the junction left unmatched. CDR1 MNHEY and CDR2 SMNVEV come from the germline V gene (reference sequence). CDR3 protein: CASSTYPGQGPREQFF. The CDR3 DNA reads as TGTGCCAGCAGTACCTACCCGGGACAGGGGCCTCGGGAGCAGTTCTTC.

The CDR3 region is CASSYGQGPGNTIYF. The CDR3 region has the DNA TGTGCCAGCAGTTACGGACAGGGTCCTGGAAACACCATATATTTT. The rearrangement joins TRBV6-5 to TRBJ1-3, with 8 bases identical to TRBD1. This CDR3 contains 15 residues. Trimming cost V 2 bases and J 2 bases; bases outside gene matches: 2. From germline, CDR1 is MNHEY and CDR2 SVGAGI.

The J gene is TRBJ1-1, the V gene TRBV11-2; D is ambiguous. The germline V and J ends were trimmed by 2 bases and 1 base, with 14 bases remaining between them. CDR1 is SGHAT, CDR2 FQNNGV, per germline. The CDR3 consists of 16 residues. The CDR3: CASSLIVLYRNTEAFF. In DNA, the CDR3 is TGTGCCAGCAGCTTAATAGTTTTGTACAGGAACACTGAAGCTTTCTTT.

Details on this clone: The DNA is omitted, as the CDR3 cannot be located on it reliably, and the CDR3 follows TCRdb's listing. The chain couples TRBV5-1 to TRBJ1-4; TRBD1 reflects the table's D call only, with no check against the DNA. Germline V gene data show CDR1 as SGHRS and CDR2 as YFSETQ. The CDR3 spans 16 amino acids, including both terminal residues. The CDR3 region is CASSLAFGPGDEKLFF.

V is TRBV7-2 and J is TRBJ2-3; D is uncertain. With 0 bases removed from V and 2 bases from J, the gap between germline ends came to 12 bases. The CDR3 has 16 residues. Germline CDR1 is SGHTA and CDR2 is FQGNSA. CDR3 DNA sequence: TGTGCCAGCAGCTTAGCTCGTCTTGGGCTCACAGATACGCAGTATTTT. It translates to CASSLARLGLTDTQYF.

This CDR3 is CASSGANSGNTIYF. In DNA, the CDR3 is TGTGCCAGTAGTGGGGCTAACTCTGGAAACACCATATATTTT. The chain uses TRBV19 and TRBJ1-3, with a possible D match to TRBD1 (5 bases). V lost 5 bases and J lost 0, with 8 bases in between. The CDR3 consists of 14 residues. CDR1 is LNHDA and CDR2 is SQIVND in the germline V gene (reference sequence).

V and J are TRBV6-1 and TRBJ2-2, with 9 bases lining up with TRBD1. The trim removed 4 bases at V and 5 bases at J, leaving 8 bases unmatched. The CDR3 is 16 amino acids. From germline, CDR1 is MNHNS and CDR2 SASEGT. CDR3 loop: CASSGPGQGWTGELFF. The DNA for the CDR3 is TGTGCCAGCAGTGGACCGGGACAGGGTTGGACCGGGGAGCTGTTTTTT.

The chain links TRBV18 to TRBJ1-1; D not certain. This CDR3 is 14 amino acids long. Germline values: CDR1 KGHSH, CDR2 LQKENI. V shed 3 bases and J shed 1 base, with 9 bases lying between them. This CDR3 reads CASSPGTANTEAFF. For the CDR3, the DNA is TGTGCCAGCTCACCGGGTACAGCGAACACTGAAGCTTTCTTT.

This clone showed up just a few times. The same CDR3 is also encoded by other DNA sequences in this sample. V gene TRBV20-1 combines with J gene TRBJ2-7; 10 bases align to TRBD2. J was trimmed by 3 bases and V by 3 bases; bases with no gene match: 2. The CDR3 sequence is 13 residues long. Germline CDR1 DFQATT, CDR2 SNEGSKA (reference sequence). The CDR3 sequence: CSASPSGSYEQYF. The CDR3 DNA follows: TGCAGTGCTAGTCCTAGCGGGAGCTACGAGCAGTACTTC.

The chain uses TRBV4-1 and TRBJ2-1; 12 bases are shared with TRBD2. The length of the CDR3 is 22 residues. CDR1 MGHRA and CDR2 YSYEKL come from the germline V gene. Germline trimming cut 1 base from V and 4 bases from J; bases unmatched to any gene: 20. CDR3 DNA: TGCGCCAGCAGCCAAGTTGTGGGCCGGAGGACTAGCGGGGTCTCAGTTTACAATGAGCAGTTCTTC. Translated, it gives CASSQVVGRRTSGVSVYNEQFF.

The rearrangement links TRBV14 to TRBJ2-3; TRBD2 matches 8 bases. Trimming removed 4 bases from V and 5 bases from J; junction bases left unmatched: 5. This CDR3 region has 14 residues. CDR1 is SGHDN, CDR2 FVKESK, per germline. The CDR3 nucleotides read TGTGCCAGCAGCCTCCCGGGGGGGGGAGATACGCAGTATTTT. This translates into CASSLPGGGDTQYF.

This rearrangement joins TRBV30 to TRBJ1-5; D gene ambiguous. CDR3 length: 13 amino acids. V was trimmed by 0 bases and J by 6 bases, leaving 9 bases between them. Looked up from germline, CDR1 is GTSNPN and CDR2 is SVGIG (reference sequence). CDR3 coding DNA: TGTGCCTGGAGTGTTGAAGCGGGTCAGCCCCAGCATTTT. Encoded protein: CAWSVEAGQPQHF.

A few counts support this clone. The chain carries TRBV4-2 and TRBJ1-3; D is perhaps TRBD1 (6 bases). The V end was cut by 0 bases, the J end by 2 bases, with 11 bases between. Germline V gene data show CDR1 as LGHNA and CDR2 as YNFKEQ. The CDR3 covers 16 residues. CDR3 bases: TGTGCCAGCAGCCAAGATTTCGGACAGCCTGGAAACACCATATATTTT. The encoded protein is CASSQDFGQPGNTIYF.

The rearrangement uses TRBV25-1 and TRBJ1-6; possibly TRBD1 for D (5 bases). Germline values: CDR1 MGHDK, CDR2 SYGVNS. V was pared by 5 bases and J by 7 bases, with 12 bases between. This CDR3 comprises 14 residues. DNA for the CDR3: TGTGCCAGCAGTAACCAGGGTGGAAATTCACCCCTCCACTTT. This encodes CASSNQGGNSPLHF. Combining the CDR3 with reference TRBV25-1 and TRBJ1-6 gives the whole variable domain EADIYQTPRYLVIGTGKKITLECSQTMGHDKMYWYQQDPGMELHLIHYSYGVNSTEKGDLSSESTVSRIRTEHFPLTLESARPSHTSQYLCASSNQGGNSPLHFGNGTRLTVT.

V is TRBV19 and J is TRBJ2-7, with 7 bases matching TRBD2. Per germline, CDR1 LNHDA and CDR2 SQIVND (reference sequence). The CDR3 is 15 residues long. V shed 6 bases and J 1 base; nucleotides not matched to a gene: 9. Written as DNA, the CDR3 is TGTGCCAGTAGCCCTAGCGGAGCTGGGTCCTACGAGCAGTACTTC. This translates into CASSPSGAGSYEQYF. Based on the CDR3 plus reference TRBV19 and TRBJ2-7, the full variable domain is DGGITQSPKYLFRKEGQNVTLSCEQNLNHDAMYWYRQDPGQGLRLIYYSQIVNDFQKGDIAEGYSVSREKKESFPLTVTSAQKNPTAFYLCASSPSGAGSYEQYFGPGTRLTVT.

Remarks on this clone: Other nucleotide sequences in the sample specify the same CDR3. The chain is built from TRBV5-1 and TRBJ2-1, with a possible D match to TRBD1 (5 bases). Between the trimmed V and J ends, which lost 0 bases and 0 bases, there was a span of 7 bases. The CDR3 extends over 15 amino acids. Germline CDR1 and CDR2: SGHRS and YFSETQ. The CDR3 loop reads CASSLGQTSYNEQFF. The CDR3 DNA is TGCGCCAGCAGCTTGGGACAGACCTCCTACAATGAGCAGTTCTTC.

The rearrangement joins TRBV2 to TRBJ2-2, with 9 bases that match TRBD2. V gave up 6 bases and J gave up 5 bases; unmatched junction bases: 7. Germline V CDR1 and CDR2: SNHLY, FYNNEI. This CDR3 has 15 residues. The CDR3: CASSGTSSLTGELFF. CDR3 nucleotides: TGTGCCAGCAGCGGGACTAGCAGTTTGACCGGGGAGCTGTTTTTT.

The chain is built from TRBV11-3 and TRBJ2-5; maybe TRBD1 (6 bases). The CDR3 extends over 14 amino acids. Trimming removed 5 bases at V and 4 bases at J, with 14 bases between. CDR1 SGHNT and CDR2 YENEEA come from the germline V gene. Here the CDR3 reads CASSRQVRLETQYF. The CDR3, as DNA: TGTGCCAGCAGCCGACAGGTAAGACTAGAGACCCAGTACTTC.

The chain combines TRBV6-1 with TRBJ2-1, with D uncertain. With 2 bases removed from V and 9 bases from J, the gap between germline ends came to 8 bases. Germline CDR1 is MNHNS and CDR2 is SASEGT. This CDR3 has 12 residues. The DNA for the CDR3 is TGTGCCAGCAGTGAAATAACGGGTGAGCAGTTCTTC. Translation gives CASSEITGEQFF.

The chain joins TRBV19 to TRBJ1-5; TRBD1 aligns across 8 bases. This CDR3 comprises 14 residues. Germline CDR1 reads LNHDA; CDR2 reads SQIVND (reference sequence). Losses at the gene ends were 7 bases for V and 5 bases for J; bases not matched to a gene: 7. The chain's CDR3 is CASNRDRSYQPQHF. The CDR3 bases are TGTGCCAGTAACCGGGACAGGTCTTATCAGCCCCAGCATTTT.